A single sample gave rise to the 21 T cell receptor beta chains below, sequenced in a study of blood T cell repertoires in COVID-19. The data were produced by immunoSEQ multiplex PCR, yet TCRdb's version contains in-frame clones alone and is incomplete. The sample gives roughly 180,000 clones, 79% of which show up once; 7.5% to 8.5% is in the top ten. Specimen: peripheral blood. All receptors come from an older woman with COVID-19, enrolled during active disease.

The rearrangement uses TRBV2 and TRBJ1-5, with a possible D match to TRBD1 (5 bases). The V gene lost 11 bases and the J gene lost 2 bases, with 13 bases spanning the gap. Looked up from germline, CDR1 is SNHLY and CDR2 is FYNNEI. CDR3 length: 13 amino acids. CDR3 sequence (DNA): TGTGCCGGCAACGGAGGGGGCAATCAGCCCCAGCATTTT. Amino acid sequence: CAGNGGGNQPQHF.

The chain employs TRBV7-6 and TRBJ2-1; maybe TRBD2 (5 bases). Deletions cut 5 bases from V and 3 bases from J, with 8 bases between. Germline CDR1 reads SGHVS; CDR2 reads FNYEAQ. The CDR3 is made up of 13 amino acids. The CDR3 DNA reads TGTGCCAGCAGCCGGACTCACTACAATGAGCAGTTCTTC. Translation gives CASSRTHYNEQFF.

The chain joins TRBV6-5 to TRBJ2-2; 9 nucleotides match TRBD1. With V trimmed by 6 bases and J by 5 bases, 7 bases remained unmatched. The CDR3 is 15 residues long. CDR1 MNHEY and CDR2 SVGAGI come from the germline V gene. CDR3 bases: TGTGCCAGCAGGACCGGGACAGGGTCGACCGGGGAGCTGTTTTTT. Protein sequence: CASRTGTGSTGELFF.

This clone was recorded once. This chain uses TRBV7-6 with TRBJ2-1; TRBD2 is a possible D gene (7 bases). Trimming shortened V by 3 bases and J by 2 bases, and 11 bases separated the two germline ends. Germline values: CDR1 SGHVS, CDR2 FNYEAQ. This CDR3 spans 15 amino acids. The CDR3 reads CASSLGRGPYNEQFF. The CDR3 DNA reads as TGTGCCAGCAGCTTGGGGCGGGGGCCCTACAATGAGCAGTTCTTC.

The count of this clone is one. The chain couples TRBV19 to TRBJ1-6; tentative D call: TRBD1 (6 bases). The V gene lost 6 bases and the J gene lost 3 bases, with 9 bases spanning the gap. The CDR3 consists of 14 residues. CDR1 is LNHDA, CDR2 SQIVND, per germline (reference sequence). CDR3 loop: CASSRQDYNSPLHF. The CDR3 DNA reads TGTGCCAGTAGCCGACAGGACTATAATTCACCCCTCCACTTT.

This clone has a single count. The CDR3 loop reads CASSPYWTSGGTGELFF. CDR3 in DNA: TGTGCCAGCAGCCCATACTGGACTAGCGGGGGTACCGGGGAGCTGTTTTTT. V usage is TRBV5-6 and J usage is TRBJ2-2; 13 positions match TRBD2. This CDR3 has 17 amino acids. Germline V gives CDR1 SGHDT, CDR2 YYEEEE. The J segment lost 5 bases and the V segment lost 4 bases, leaving 8 bases of the junction unmatched. Together with reference TRBV5-6 and TRBJ2-2, the CDR3 gives the full variable domain: DAGVTQSPTHLIKTRGQQVTLRCSPKSGHDTVSWYQQALGQGPQFIFQYYEEEERQRGNFPDRFSGHQFPNYSSELNVNALLLGDSALYLCASSPYWTSGGTGELFFGEGSRLTVL.

The chain links TRBV6-1 to TRBJ2-7; D uncertain. Trimming left V 3 bases short and J 4 bases short, with 10 bases between. Germline lookup yields CDR1 MNHNS and CDR2 SASEGT. The CDR3 loop spans 13 amino acids. CDR3 region: CASSEGPWYEQYV. CDR3 nucleotide sequence: TGTGCCAGCAGTGAGGGCCCTTGGTACGAGCAGTACGTC.

The gene calls are TRBV28 and TRBJ1-1; TRBD1 is a possible D gene (5 bases). This CDR3 contains 15 residues. CDR1 is MDHEN and CDR2 is SYDVKM in the germline V gene. V was shortened by 6 bases and J by 5 bases, with 19 bases between the two germline ends. The CDR3 is CASRLDTGRDTEAFF. The CDR3 region has the DNA TGTGCCAGCAGATTGGACACCGGGCGGGATACTGAAGCTTTCTTT.

The V and J genes are TRBV19 and TRBJ1-5; D possibly corresponds to TRBD1 (5 bases). The V end was cut by 5 bases, the J end by 2 bases, with 19 bases between. This CDR3 region has 17 residues. CDR1 LNHDA and CDR2 SQIVND come from the germline V gene (reference sequence). Here the CDR3 reads CASSSVSGGQGNQPQHF. The CDR3 region has the DNA TGTGCCAGTAGTTCCGTTTCCGGGGGTCAGGGCAATCAGCCCCAGCATTTT.

This clone appeared once. This rearrangement joins TRBV19 to TRBJ1-1; possibly TRBD1 for D (5 bases). Germline V lookup: CDR1 LNHDA, CDR2 SQIVND (reference sequence). This CDR3 region has 12 residues. V shed 6 bases and J shed 6 bases, with 11 bases lying between them. In DNA, the CDR3 is TGTGCCAGTAGCTCTCCGACAGCTGAAGCTTTCTTT. Amino acids: CASSSPTAEAFF.

The chain carries TRBV4-3 and TRBJ2-1, with TRBD2 matching 14 bases. Per germline, CDR1 LGHNA and CDR2 YSLEER. The length of the CDR3 is 13 residues. After removal of 4 bases from V and 14 bases from J, the junction contained 4 bases not matched to a gene. The CDR3 region is CASSRPTSGREFF. CDR3 nucleotides: TGCGCCAGCAGCCGGCCGACTAGCGGGAGGGAGTTCTTC.

V gene TRBV28 combines with J gene TRBJ2-1; D perhaps matches TRBD1 (6 bases). V was trimmed by 6 bases and J by 4 bases, leaving 10 bases between them. In germline, CDR1 is MDHEN, CDR2 SYDVKM. The CDR3 has 13 amino acids. The CDR3 protein is CASSPQGYNEQFF. CDR3 bases: TGTGCCAGCAGCCCACAGGGTTACAATGAGCAGTTCTTC.

The chain recombines TRBV5-1 with TRBJ1-1, with D uncertain. Germline V CDR1 and CDR2: SGHRS, YFSETQ. The CDR3 consists of 15 residues. Trimming shortened V by 0 bases and J by 1 base, and 10 bases separated the two germline ends. The CDR3 protein is CASSLDGISNTEAFF. Written as DNA, the CDR3 is TGCGCCAGCAGCTTGGACGGGATCTCGAACACTGAAGCTTTCTTT. Supplemented by reference TRBV5-1 and TRBJ1-1, the full variable domain reads KAGVTQTPRYLIKTRGQQVTLSCSPISGHRSVSWYQQTPGQGLQFLFEYFSETQRNKGNFPGRFSGRQFSNSRSEMNVSTLELGDSALYLCASSLDGISNTEAFFGQGTRLTVV.

J is TRBJ2-2 and V is TRBV6-5; 9 bases match TRBD2. CDR3 length: 16 residues. Trimming at V came to 2 bases and at J to 5 bases, leaving 6 bases not matched to a gene. Germline CDR1 MNHEY, CDR2 SVGAGI. The CDR3 is CASSYIAGGATGELFF. DNA for the CDR3: TGTGCCAGCAGTTACATTGCGGGAGGGGCGACCGGGGAGCTGTTTTTT.

J is TRBJ2-7 and V is TRBV4-3; 9 nucleotides match TRBD1. The CDR3 length is 15 residues. Germline CDR1 and CDR2: LGHNA and YSLEER. The V gene end was trimmed by 1 base and the J gene end by 2 bases; junction bases not matched to a gene: 3. The CDR3 region has the DNA TGCGCCAGCAGCCAAGGACAGGGGGTCGCCTACGAGCAGTACTTC. This encodes CASSQGQGVAYEQYF.

There are many counts of this clone. V gene TRBV7-9 combines with J gene TRBJ1-3; 9 bases agree with TRBD1. The CDR3 extends over 15 amino acids. From germline, CDR1 is SEHNR and CDR2 FQNEAQ (reference sequence). V lost 0 bases and J lost 7; bases outside the gene matches: 4. This CDR3 reads CASSLASTGGNTIYF. The CDR3 DNA reads TGTGCCAGCAGCTTAGCTTCGACAGGGGGGAACACCATATATTTT.

CDR3 sequence (DNA): TGTGCCAGTAGAGATCCGGGACAGGGTTCTGGAAACACCATATATTTT. This codes for CASRDPGQGSGNTIYF. This sequence joins TRBV19 and TRBJ1-3; 9 nucleotides match TRBD1. Germline loops: CDR1 LNHDA, CDR2 SQIVND (reference sequence). The length of the CDR3 is 16 residues. J lost 1 base, V lost 6 bases, and 7 bases had no gene match.

The chain combines TRBV7-9 with TRBJ1-2, with TRBD1 matching 7 bases. This CDR3 has 15 amino acids. Germline V lookup: CDR1 SEHNR, CDR2 FQNEAQ (reference sequence). The V and J ends lost 1 base and 4 bases, in that order; junction bases with no gene match: 6. The CDR3 DNA follows: TGTGCCAGCAGCTTAGACAGGGGAAGGAGCTATGGCTACACCTTC. Translating it yields CASSLDRGRSYGYTF.

This clone was observed many times. This chain connects TRBV6-9 to TRBJ2-3; tentatively, D is TRBD1 (6 bases). Trimming removed 0 bases at V and 1 base at J, with 14 bases between. This CDR3 is 17 amino acids long. Germline V CDR1 and CDR2: MNHGY, SVAAGI. The CDR3 is CASSYSGAGVGTDTQYF. The CDR3 coding sequence is TGTGCCAGCAGTTATTCAGGGGCAGGGGTGGGCACAGATACGCAGTATTTT.

V usage is TRBV6-1 and J usage is TRBJ1-1, with D perhaps TRBD1 (5 bases). V shed 5 bases and J shed 2 bases, with 15 bases lying between them. Germline lookup yields CDR1 MNHNS and CDR2 SASEGT. The CDR3 runs 15 residues. CDR3 sequence reads: CASSPVGTPNTEAFF. CDR3 DNA sequence: TGTGCCAGCAGTCCAGTCGGGACTCCTAACACTGAAGCTTTCTTT.

V usage is TRBV6-1 and J usage is TRBJ2-2; 9 nucleotides align to TRBD1. The CDR3 length is 17 residues. The V and J ends lost 4 bases and 2 bases, in that order; junction bases with no gene match: 8. Germline V gene data show CDR1 as MNHNS and CDR2 as SASEGT. The CDR3 protein is CASSVLRDRANTGELFF. CDR3 nucleotide sequence: TGTGCCAGCAGTGTTCTCCGGGACAGGGCTAACACCGGGGAGCTGTTTTTT.